The 11 T cell receptor beta chains below come from one sample, sequenced in a study of blood T cell repertoires in COVID-19. Sequenced by immunoSEQ multiplex PCR; TCRdb stores in-frame clones only, minus some. Here the sample spans 60,000 to 65,000 clones, 88% being singletons. Sequencing was done on a sample of peripheral blood. The source of these receptors is a man over 45 with active COVID-19.

V gene TRBV9 combines with J gene TRBJ1-5; D possibly corresponds to TRBD1 (5 bases). V lost 0 bases and J 5 bases, leaving 9 bases between the germline ends. Germline V gives CDR1 SGDLS, CDR2 YYNGEE. The CDR3 is made up of 14 amino acids. CDR3 sequence: CASSVGGEDQPQHF. CDR3 nucleotides: TGTGCCAGCAGCGTAGGAGGGGAGGATCAGCCCCAGCATTTT. Complete variable domain (other parts from reference TRBV9 and TRBJ1-5): DSGVTQTPKHLITATGQRVTLRCSPRSGDLSVYWYQQSLDQGLQFLIQYYNGEERAKGNILERFSAQQFPDLHSELNLSSLELGDSALYFCASSVGGEDQPQHFGDGTRLSIL.

The chain carries TRBV11-2 and TRBJ1-2, with D perhaps matching TRBD1 (6 bases). Germline V gene sequence: CDR1 SGHAT, CDR2 FQNNGV. The CDR3 has 17 residues. V was trimmed by 0 bases and J by 4 bases, leaving 18 bases between them. In nucleotides, the CDR3 is TGTGCCAGCAGCTTAGATGCTTCCCGGACAGATTTCTATGGCTACACCTTC. This translates into CASSLDASRTDFYGYTF.

V usage is TRBV27 and J usage is TRBJ1-4, with unresolved D. Germline CDR1 reads MNHEY; CDR2 reads SMNVEV (reference sequence). The CDR3 length is 15 residues. V lost 5 bases, J lost 3 bases, and 13 bases lay in between. CDR3 residues: CASSPLSAANEKLFF. The CDR3, as DNA: TGTGCCAGCAGTCCTCTCTCCGCGGCTAATGAAAAACTGTTTTTT.

The chain uses TRBV11-1 and TRBJ2-7, with D possibly being TRBD2 (5 bases). Deletions cut 8 bases from V and 4 bases from J, with 21 bases between. This CDR3 has 15 amino acids. From germline, CDR1 is SGHAT and CDR2 FQDESV (reference sequence). Written as DNA, the CDR3 is TGTGCCAGCCAAATCTTCGGGAATCCCCGGTACGAGCAGTACTTC. It yields the protein CASQIFGNPRYEQYF.

CDR3 DNA: TGTGCCAGCTCACCTAGAGCGGGCGGAGGGGAGACCCAGTACTTC. Its protein product is CASSPRAGGGETQYF. The chain employs TRBV18 and TRBJ2-5, with D perhaps TRBD2 (6 bases). Per the germline V gene, CDR1 is KGHSH and CDR2 is LQKENI. V was trimmed by 3 bases and J by 5 bases, leaving 16 bases between them. CDR3 length: 15 amino acids.

The chain has TRBV29-1 and TRBJ2-7; 12 nucleotides match TRBD2. Germline CDR1 and CDR2: SQVTM and ANQGSEA. V gave up 6 bases and J gave up 1 base; unmatched junction bases: 1. The CDR3 runs to 13 residues. The CDR3 protein is CSVGTSGSYEQYF. CDR3 DNA sequence: TGCAGCGTGGGGACTAGCGGGTCCTACGAGCAGTACTTC.

V usage is TRBV20-1 and J usage is TRBJ2-5; no reliable D call. V lost 4 bases to trimming and J lost 5 bases, with 5 bases between them. The length of the CDR3 is 10 residues. Germline CDR1 and CDR2: DFQATT and SNEGSKA (reference sequence). The CDR3 DNA is TGCAGTGCTATCGGGGAGACCCAGTACTTC. This gives the protein CSAIGETQYF.

This chain joins TRBV6-5 and TRBJ1-3; D is unresolved. The CDR3 sequence is 15 residues long. V was trimmed by 7 bases and J by 2 bases, leaving 15 bases between them. Germline V gene data show CDR1 as MNHEY and CDR2 as SVGAGI. CDR3 coding DNA: TGTGCCAGCAACCAAAACAGAATAACTGGAAACACCATATATTTT. Its protein product is CASNQNRITGNTIYF.

The CDR3 DNA reads as TGCGCCAGCAGGGTGGGACTAGCGGGGGTGGAGACCCAGTACTTC. Its translation: CASRVGLAGVETQYF. This sequence joins TRBV10-1 and TRBJ2-5; TRBD2 matches 14 bases. This CDR3 comprises 15 residues. V lost 6 bases, J lost 5 bases, and 5 bases stayed unmatched. The germline CDR1 and CDR2 sequences are WNHNN and SYGVQD (reference sequence).

This clone was recorded once. The chain joins TRBV30 to TRBJ1-1, with 7 bases that match TRBD1. Germline CDR1 GTSNPN, CDR2 SVGIG (reference sequence). CDR3 length equals 11 residues. V lost 8 bases and J lost 11; bases outside the gene matches: 11. In DNA form, the CDR3 reads TGTGCCAGGCAGGGGGGTGCTGGCGCTTTCTTT. Translating gives CARQGGAGAFF.

This sequence joins TRBV7-2 and TRBJ1-1; perhaps TRBD1 as D (6 bases). The V gene lost 4 bases and the J gene lost 4 bases, with 13 bases spanning the gap. Germline V gene lookup returns CDR1 SGHTA and CDR2 FQGNSA. This CDR3 has 14 amino acids. CDR3 amino acids: CASSSRQAPTEAFF. The CDR3 region has the DNA TGTGCCAGCAGCTCCAGACAGGCCCCCACTGAAGCTTTCTTT.